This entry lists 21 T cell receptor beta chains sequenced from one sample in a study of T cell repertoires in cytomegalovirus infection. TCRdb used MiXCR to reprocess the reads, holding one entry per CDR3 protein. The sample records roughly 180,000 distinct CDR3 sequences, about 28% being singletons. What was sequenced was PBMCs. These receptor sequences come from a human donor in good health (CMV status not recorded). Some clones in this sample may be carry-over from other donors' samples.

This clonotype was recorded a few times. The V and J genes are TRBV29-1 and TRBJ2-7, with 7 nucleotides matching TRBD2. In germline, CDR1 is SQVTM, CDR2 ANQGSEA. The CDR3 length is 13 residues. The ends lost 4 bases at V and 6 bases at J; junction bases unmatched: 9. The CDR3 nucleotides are TGCAGCGTTGCGACACACCGGGAGGCCGAGCAGTACTTC. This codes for CSVATHREAEQYF.

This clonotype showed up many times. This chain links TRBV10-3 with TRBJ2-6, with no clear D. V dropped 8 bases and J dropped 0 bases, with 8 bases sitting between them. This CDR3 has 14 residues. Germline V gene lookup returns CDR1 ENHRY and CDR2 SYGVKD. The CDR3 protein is CAIGQPSGANVLTF. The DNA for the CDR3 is TGTGCCATCGGTCAGCCCTCTGGGGCCAACGTCCTGACTTTC.

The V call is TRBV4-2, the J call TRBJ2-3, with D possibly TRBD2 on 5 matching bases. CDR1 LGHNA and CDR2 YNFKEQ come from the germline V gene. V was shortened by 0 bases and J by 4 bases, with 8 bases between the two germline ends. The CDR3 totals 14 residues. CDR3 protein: CASSQELEADTQYF. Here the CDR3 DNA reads TGTGCCAGCAGCCAAGAATTGGAGGCAGATACGCAGTATTTT.

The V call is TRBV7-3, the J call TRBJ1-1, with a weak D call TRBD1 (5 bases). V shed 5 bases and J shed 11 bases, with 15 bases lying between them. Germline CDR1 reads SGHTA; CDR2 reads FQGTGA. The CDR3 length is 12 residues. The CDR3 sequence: CASSPPGGNAFF. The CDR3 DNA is TGTGCCAGCAGCCCCCCGGGGGGAAATGCTTTCTTT.

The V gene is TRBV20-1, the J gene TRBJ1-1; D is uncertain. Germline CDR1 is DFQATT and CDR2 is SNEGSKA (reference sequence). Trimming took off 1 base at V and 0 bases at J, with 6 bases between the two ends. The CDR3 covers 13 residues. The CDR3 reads CSARGGLNTEAFF. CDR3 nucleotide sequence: TGCAGTGCTAGAGGGGGATTGAACACTGAAGCTTTCTTT.

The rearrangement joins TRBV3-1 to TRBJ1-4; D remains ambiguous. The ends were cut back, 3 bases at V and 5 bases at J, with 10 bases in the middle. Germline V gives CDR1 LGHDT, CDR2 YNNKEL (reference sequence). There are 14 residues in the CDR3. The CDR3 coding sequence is TGTGCCAGCAGCCACCTCGACTGGAATGAAAAACTGTTTTTT. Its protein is CASSHLDWNEKLFF.

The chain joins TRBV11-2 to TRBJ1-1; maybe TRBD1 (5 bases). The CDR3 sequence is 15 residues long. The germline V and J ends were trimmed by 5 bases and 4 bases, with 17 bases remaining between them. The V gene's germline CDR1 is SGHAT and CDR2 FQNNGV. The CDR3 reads CASSPWGDGGTEAFF. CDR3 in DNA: TGTGCCAGCAGCCCCTGGGGGGACGGGGGCACTGAAGCTTTCTTT.

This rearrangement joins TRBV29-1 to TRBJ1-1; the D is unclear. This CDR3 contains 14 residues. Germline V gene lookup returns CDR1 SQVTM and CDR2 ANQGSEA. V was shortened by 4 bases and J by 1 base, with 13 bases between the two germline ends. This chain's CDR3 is CSVVPPPANTEAFF. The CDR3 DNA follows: TGCAGCGTTGTTCCCCCCCCCGCGAACACTGAAGCTTTCTTT.

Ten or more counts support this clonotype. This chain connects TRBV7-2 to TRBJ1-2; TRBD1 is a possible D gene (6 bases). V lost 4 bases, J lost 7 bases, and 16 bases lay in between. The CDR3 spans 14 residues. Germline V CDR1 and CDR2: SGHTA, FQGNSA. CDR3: CASSSGAHSAGYTF. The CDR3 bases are TGTGCCAGCAGCTCAGGGGCTCATTCGGCTGGCTACACCTTC. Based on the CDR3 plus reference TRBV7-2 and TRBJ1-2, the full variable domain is GAGVSQSPSNKVTEKGKDVELRCDPISGHTALYWYRQSLGQGLEFLIYFQGNSAPDKSGLPSDRFSAERTGGSVSTLTIQRTQQEDSAVYLCASSSGAHSAGYTFGSGTRLTVV.

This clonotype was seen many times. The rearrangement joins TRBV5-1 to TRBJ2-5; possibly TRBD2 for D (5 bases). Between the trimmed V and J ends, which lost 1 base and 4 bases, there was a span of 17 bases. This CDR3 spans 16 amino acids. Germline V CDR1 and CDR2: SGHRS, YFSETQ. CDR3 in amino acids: CASSLTSGLARETQYF. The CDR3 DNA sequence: TGCGCCAGCAGCTTGACATCGGGATTAGCACGAGAGACCCAGTACTTC.

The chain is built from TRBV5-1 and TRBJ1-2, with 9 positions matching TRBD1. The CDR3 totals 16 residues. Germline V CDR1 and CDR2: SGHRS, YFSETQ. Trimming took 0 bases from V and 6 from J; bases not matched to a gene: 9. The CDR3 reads CASSLALRTGENGYTF. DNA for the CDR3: TGCGCCAGCAGCTTGGCCCTACGGACAGGGGAGAATGGCTACACCTTC.

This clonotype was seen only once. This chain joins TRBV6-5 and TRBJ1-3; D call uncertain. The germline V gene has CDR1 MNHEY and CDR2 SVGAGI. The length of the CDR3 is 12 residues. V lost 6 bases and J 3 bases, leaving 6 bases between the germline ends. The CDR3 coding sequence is TGTGCCAGCAGGGACGGTGGAAACACCATATATTTT. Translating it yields CASRDGGNTIYF.

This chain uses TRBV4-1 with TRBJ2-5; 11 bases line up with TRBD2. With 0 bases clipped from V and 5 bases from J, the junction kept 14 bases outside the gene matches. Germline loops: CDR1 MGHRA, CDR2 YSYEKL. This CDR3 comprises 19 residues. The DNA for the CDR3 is TGCGCCAGCAGCCAAGAGGCTCTAGCGGGGGGCGCCTTTCTTGAGACCCAGTACTTC. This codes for CASSQEALAGGAFLETQYF.

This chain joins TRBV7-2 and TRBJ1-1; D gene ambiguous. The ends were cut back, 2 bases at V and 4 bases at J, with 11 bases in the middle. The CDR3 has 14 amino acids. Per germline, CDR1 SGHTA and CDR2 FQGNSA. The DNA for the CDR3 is TGTGCCAGCAGCTTACAGGAGCGCGGCACTGAAGCTTTCTTT. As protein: CASSLQERGTEAFF.

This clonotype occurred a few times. CDR3 in amino acids: CASSIVNRGEQYF. CDR3 DNA: TGTGCCAGCAGCATAGTTAACAGGGGCGAGCAGTACTTC. The chain has TRBV7-9 and TRBJ2-7, with 7 bases matching TRBD1. The CDR3 has 13 amino acids. V was pared by 5 bases and J by 6 bases, with 7 bases of the junction left unmatched. Germline assignment: CDR1 SEHNR and CDR2 FQNEAQ (reference sequence). Looking up the rest from reference TRBV7-9 and TRBJ2-7 gives the full variable domain: DTGVSQNPRHKITKRGQNVTFRCDPISEHNRLYWYRQTLGQGPEFLTYFQNEAQLEKSRLLSDRFSAERPKGSFSTLEIQRTEQGDSAMYLCASSIVNRGEQYFGPGTRLTVT.

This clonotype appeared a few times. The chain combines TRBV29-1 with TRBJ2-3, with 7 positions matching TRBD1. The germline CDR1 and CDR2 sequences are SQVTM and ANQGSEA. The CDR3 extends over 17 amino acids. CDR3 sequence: CSLQGAIRRQGPDTQYF. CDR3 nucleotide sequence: TGCAGTCTCCAGGGCGCCATTCGCCGACAGGGACCAGATACGCAGTATTTT.

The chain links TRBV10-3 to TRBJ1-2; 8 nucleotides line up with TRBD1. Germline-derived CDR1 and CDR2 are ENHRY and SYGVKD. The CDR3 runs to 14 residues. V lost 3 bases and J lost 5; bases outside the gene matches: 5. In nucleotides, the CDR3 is TGTGCCATCAGTGAACCAAACAGGGGGTATGGCTACACCTTC. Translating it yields CAISEPNRGYGYTF.

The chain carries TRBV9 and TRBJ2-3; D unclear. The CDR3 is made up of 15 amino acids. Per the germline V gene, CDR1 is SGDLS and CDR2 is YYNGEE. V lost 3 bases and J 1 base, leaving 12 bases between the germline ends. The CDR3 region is CASSGDPDGTDTQYF. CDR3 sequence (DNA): TGTGCCAGCAGCGGAGACCCGGACGGCACAGATACGCAGTATTTT.

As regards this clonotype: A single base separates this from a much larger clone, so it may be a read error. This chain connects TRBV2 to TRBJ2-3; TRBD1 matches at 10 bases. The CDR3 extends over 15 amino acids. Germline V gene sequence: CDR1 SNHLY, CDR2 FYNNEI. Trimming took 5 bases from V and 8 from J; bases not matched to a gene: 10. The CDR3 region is CASSLPGQGSVTQYF. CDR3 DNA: TGTGCCAGCAGTTTGCCGGGACAGGGGTCAGTTACGCAGTATTTT.

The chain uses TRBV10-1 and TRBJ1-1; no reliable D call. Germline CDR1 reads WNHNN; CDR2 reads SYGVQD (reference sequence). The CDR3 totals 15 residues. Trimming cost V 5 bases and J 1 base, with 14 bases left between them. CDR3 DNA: TGCGCCAGCAGTAAGACATCTCCACCGAACACTGAAGCTTTCTTT. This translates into CASSKTSPPNTEAFF.

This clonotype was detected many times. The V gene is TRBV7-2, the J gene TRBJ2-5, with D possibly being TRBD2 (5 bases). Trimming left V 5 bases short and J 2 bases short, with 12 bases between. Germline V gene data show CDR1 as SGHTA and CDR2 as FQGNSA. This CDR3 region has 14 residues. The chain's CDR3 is CASSPAGNQETQYF. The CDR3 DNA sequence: TGTGCCAGCAGCCCGGCGGGCAATCAAGAGACCCAGTACTTC.